The subject of this entry is one T cell receptor beta chain. Generated by immunoSEQ multiplex PCR, the TCRdb table keeps only in-frame clones and is missing some. The sample shows 75,000 or so clones, roughly 80% of them seen only once. The sample comes from a study of blood T cell repertoires in COVID-19. About the research overall: Both acute and convalescent COVID-19 samples were obtained from the United States, Italy and Spain. Sources were T cells, B-cell-depleted T cells, or PBMCs; the material itself was cDNA or gDNA.

Trimming removed 3 bases at V and 7 bases at J, with 7 bases between. From germline, CDR1 is SGHNT and CDR2 YENEEA. This CDR3 has 12 amino acids. Sequenced: peripheral blood. The receptor was derived from a woman in her 70s with acute or convalescent COVID-19. The rearrangement links TRBV11-3 to TRBJ2-1, with TRBD2 as a possible D gene (6 bases). CDR3 coding DNA: TGTGCCAGCAGCTTTGGACTAAATGAGCAGTTCTTC. Amino acid sequence: CASSFGLNEQFF. Variable domain in full (rest from reference TRBV11-3 and TRBJ2-1): EAGVVQSPRYKIIEKKQPVAFWCNPISGHNTLYWYLQNLGQGPELLIRYENEEAVDDSQLPKDRFSAERLKGVDSTLKIQPAELGDSAVYLCASSFGLNEQFFGPGTRLTVL.